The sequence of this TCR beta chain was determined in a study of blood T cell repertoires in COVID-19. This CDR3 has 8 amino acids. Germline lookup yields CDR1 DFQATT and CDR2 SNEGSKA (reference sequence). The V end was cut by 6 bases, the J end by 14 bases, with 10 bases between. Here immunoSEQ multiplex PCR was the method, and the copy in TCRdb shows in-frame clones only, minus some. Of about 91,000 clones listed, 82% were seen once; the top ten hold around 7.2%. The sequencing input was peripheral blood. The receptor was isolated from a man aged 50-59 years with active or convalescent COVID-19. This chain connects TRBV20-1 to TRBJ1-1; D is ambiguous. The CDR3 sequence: CSAHLGFF. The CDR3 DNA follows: TGCAGTGCCCATCTAGGCTTCTTT.